The rows below give T cell receptor beta chains drawn from one sample of a study of cytomegalovirus exposure and HLA in healthy donors. Method: immunoSEQ multiplex PCR; TCRdb's copy keeps in-frame clones and lacks some. The sample lists over 100,000 clones, around 57% occurring once. Sequenced sample: PBMCs. These receptor sequences come from a human donor in good health. Both conserved end residues are part of each CDR3. A D gene is named only where the DNA matches it firmly. For some rows the clone size is stated as once, few or many, or as a class when expanded; others skip it.

d_gene | abundance | len | j_gene | v_gene | CDR3nt | CDR3aa
TRBD2 | - | 16 | TRBJ2-3 | TRBV15 | TGTGCCACCAGCGCGAACTGGGCTAGCGGGAGAGATACGCAGTATTTT | CATSANWASGRDTQYF
TRBD1 | - | 15 | TRBJ1-5 | TRBV28 | TGTGCCAGCAGTTTCATTACAGGGGGCAGCCAGCCCCAGCATTTT | CASSFITGGSQPQHF
- | - | 15 | TRBJ2-1 | TRBV6-5 | TGTGCCAGCAGTTTAGACAGGTCCTCCTACAATGAGCAGTTCTTC | CASSLDRSSYNEQFF
TRBD2 | few | 15 | TRBJ2-1 | TRBV5-4 | TGTGCCAGCAGCCGCGGGGGGAGCTCCTACAATGAGCAGTTCTTC | CASSRGGSSYNEQFF
TRBD2 | few | 15 | TRBJ2-1 | TRBV6-5 | TGTGCCAGCAGCACAAGCGGGAGAGTCGATCATGAGCAGTTCTTC | CASSTSGRVDHEQFF
TRBD1 | - | 15 | TRBJ1-1 | TRBV6-1 | TGTGCCAGCAGTGAGTCGATGACAGGGCGCACTGAAGCTTTCTTT | CASSESMTGRTEAFF
- | - | 16 | TRBJ2-6 | TRBV28 | TGTGCCAGCAGTTTCAAGGCAGGGACTGGGGCCAACGTCCTGACTTTC | CASSFKAGTGANVLTF
TRBD1 | - | 15 | TRBJ1-4 | TRBV7-9 | TGTGCCAGCAGCACGGACAGGGCAACTAATGAAAAACTGTTTTTT | CASSTDRATNEKLFF
TRBD1 | - | 12 | TRBJ2-7 | TRBV10-3 | TGTGCCATCAGGGACAGGTCCTACGAGCAGTACTTC | CAIRDRSYEQYF
- | few | 16 | TRBJ2-7 | TRBV5-8 | TGTGCCAGCAGCTCCGGATCCCGTATACAGGTGGGCGAGCAGTACTTC | CASSSGSRIQVGEQYF
- | - | 12 | TRBJ1-5 | TRBV28 | TGTGCCAGCACCAGGGTTCCTCAGCCCCAGCATTTT | CASTRVPQPQHF
- | - | 14 | TRBJ2-5 | TRBV12-5 | TGTGCTAGTGGTTCCGGACAGATCCAAGAGACCCAGTACTTC | CASGSGQIQETQYF
TRBD1 | - | 14 | TRBJ2-5 | TRBV19 | TGTGCCAGTAGTACGACAGGGTACAAAGAGACCCAGTACTTC | CASSTTGYKETQYF
- | - | 14 | TRBJ2-1 | TRBV5-4 | TGTGCCAGCAGCTTGATTAGGACTAACAATGAGCAGTTCTTC | CASSLIRTNNEQFF
- | once | 17 | TRBJ1-1 | TRBV4-1 | TGCGCCAGCAGCCGGGAGGTTGGTAGCAGGGCCAACACTGAAGCTTTCTTT | CASSREVGSRANTEAFF
TRBD2 | few | 15 | TRBJ2-7 | TRBV6-6 | TGTGCCAGCAGTTATGAAGCTAGCGGGGGGTACGAGCAGTACTTC | CASSYEASGGYEQYF
TRBD2 | few | 14 | TRBJ2-7 | TRBV28 | TGTGCCAGCAGGGTTGCTAGCGGGACCTACGAGCAGTACTTC | CASRVASGTYEQYF
- | - | 12 | TRBJ1-1 | TRBV7-9 | TGTGCCAGCAGCTTAGTCCAGCGTGAAGCTTTCTTT | CASSLVQREAFF
TRBD1 | few | 15 | TRBJ1-5 | TRBV5-5 | TGTGCCAGCAGCCGGGGACAGGGTACCAATCAGCCCCAGCATTTT | CASSRGQGTNQPQHF
TRBD1 | - | 14 | TRBJ2-7 | TRBV28 | TGTGCCAGCAGGCGACAGGGAGTCCACTACGAGCAGTACTTC | CASRRQGVHYEQYF
TRBD2 | - | 14 | TRBJ2-1 | TRBV6-1 | TGTGCCAGCACCGGGACTAGCGGATACAATGAGCAGTTCTTC | CASTGTSGYNEQFF
TRBD2 | - | 17 | TRBJ2-1 | TRBV15 | TGTGCCACCAGCAGGTTATCTAGCGGGAGCTCCTACAATGAGCAGTTCTTC | CATSRLSSGSSYNEQFF
- | - | 12 | TRBJ2-7 | TRBV6-1 | TGTGCCAGCAGTGCTACCCACTACGAGCAGTACTTC | CASSATHYEQYF
TRBD1 | few | 14 | TRBJ1-2 | TRBV5-1 | TGCGCCAGCAGCCTGGGACAGGGGGCTGGTGGCTACACCTTC | CASSLGQGAGGYTF
TRBD1 | - | 21 | TRBJ2-7 | TRBV4-1 | TGCGCCAGCAGCCAAGATCCGATCAGGGGACAGGGGTTCCGTATGTCCTACGAGCAGTACTTC | CASSQDPIRGQGFRMSYEQYF
TRBD2 | - | 16 | TRBJ2-7 | TRBV7-2 | TGTGCCAGCAGCTTAGGGGGGGGGATAGCGGGATACGAGCAGTACTTC | CASSLGGGIAGYEQYF
- | - | 14 | TRBJ2-7 | TRBV7-2 | TGTGCCAGCAGCTTCCAAGGACAGAACTACGAGCAGTACTTC | CASSFQGQNYEQYF
TRBD2 | - | 13 | TRBJ2-1 | TRBV2 | TGTGCCAGCGGGACTAGCTCCTACAATGAGCAGTTCTTC | CASGTSSYNEQFF
TRBD1 | - | 12 | TRBJ2-7 | TRBV28 | TGTGCCAGCAGTATGACAGGGTTCGAGCAGTACTTC | CASSMTGFEQYF
- | few | 14 | TRBJ2-3 | TRBV5-1 | TGCGCCAGCAGCTTGGCTACAGGCACAGATACGCAGTATTTT | CASSLATGTDTQYF
TRBD2 | - | 16 | TRBJ2-5 | TRBV7-2 | TGTGCCAGCAGCTTGGTATCTAGCGGGACCGGAGAGACCCAGTACTTC | CASSLVSSGTGETQYF
TRBD1 | - | 13 | TRBJ2-7 | TRBV27 | TGTGCCAGCAGTTTGGGACAGACCTACGAGCAGTACTTC | CASSLGQTYEQYF
- | - | 15 | TRBJ1-6 | TRBV6-6 | TGTGCCAGCAGTTACGCTACCTTAAGAAATTCACCCCTCCACTTT | CASSYATLRNSPLHF
TRBD1 | - | 16 | TRBJ2-1 | TRBV28 | TGTGCCAGCAGTTCGGGACAGGGTCGGTCCTACAATGAGCAGTTCTTC | CASSSGQGRSYNEQFF
TRBD2 | - | 15 | TRBJ2-5 | TRBV7-8 | TGTGCCAGCAGCGTAGCGGGAGGGCGCTGGGAGACCCAGTACTTC | CASSVAGGRWETQYF
- | - | 14 | TRBJ1-1 | TRBV7-8 | TGTGCCAGCAGCTCCCCCTTGGACAGACAAGAAGCTTTCTTT | CASSSPLDRQEAFF
- | many | 13 | TRBJ2-7 | TRBV5-1 | TGCGCCAGCAGCTTGGACACAGCCTACGAGCAGTACTTC | CASSLDTAYEQYF
- | - | 13 | TRBJ2-1 | TRBV10-1 | TGCGCCAGCAGTCCCAGCTCCTACAATGAGCAGTTCTTC | CASSPSSYNEQFF
- | - | 11 | TRBJ2-7 | TRBV20-1 | TGCAGTGCTACAGGGGCCTACGAGCAGTACTTC | CSATGAYEQYF
TRBD2 | - | 16 | TRBJ2-3 | TRBV11-2 | TGTGCCAGCAGCTTACTAGCGGGAGTTGTAGCAGATACGCAGTATTTT | CASSLLAGVVADTQYF
- | - | 17 | TRBJ1-2 | TRBV7-9 | TGTGCCAGCAGCTTAGCGGTGGGCACGGTCCCTAACTATGGCTACACCTTC | CASSLAVGTVPNYGYTF
- | few | 14 | TRBJ1-1 | TRBV5-1 | TGCGCCAGCAGCAAAGAACTTCAGGGAACTGAAGCTTTCTTT | CASSKELQGTEAFF
- | - | 14 | TRBJ2-2 | TRBV18 | TGTGCCAGCTCACCGGTGGAGTCCTCCGGGGAGCTGTTTTTT | CASSPVESSGELFF
- | - | 13 | TRBJ2-2 | TRBV18 | TGTGCCAGCTCACCTCAAAGGCAGGAGGAGCTGTTTTTT | CASSPQRQEELFF
TRBD2 | few | 15 | TRBJ2-1 | TRBV9 | TGTGCCAGCAGCTTAATAGCGGGAGTCCACAATGAGCAGTTCTTC | CASSLIAGVHNEQFF